This is a list of T cell receptor beta chains from one sample in a study of neurological immune-mediated disorders. In TCRdb, the 5' RACE reads were re-called with MiXCR into one record per CDR3 protein. This sample has some 60,000 distinct CDR3 sequences, with roughly 10% found just once. Material for sequencing was PBMCs. The origin of the receptors is a young man in good health. Each CDR3 is given with its conserved first and last residue. The order of the fields is clone size, D gene, J gene, V gene, CDR3 protein, CDR3 DNA. A D gene is named only where the DNA matches it firmly. Some rows mark clone size as missing; the rest say once, few, many or name a class of expanded clone.

many,.,TRBJ1-2,TRBV28,CASSPPENYGYTF,TGTGCCAGCAGTCCGCCCGAAAACTATGGCTACACCTTC
large,TRBD2,TRBJ2-1,TRBV30,CAWSSLAGGDEQFF,TGTGCCTGGAGTTCACTAGCGGGAGGCGATGAGCAGTTCTTC
many,.,TRBJ2-6,TRBV7-9,CASSRSYSSGANVLTF,TGTGCCAGCAGCCGATCATATAGCTCTGGGGCCAACGTCCTGACTTTC
many,.,TRBJ2-1,TRBV5-1,CASSLVGRGAVDEQFF,TGCGCCAGCAGCTTGGTAGGCAGGGGAGCAGTCGATGAGCAGTTCTTC
many,.,TRBJ2-5,TRBV20-1,CSARDQGAGGTQYF,TGCAGTGCTAGAGATCAGGGGGCGGGGGGGACCCAGTACTTC
many,TRBD2,TRBJ2-1,TRBV5-1,CASSFGTSGSQFF,TGCGCCAGCAGCTTCGGGACTAGCGGGAGTCAGTTCTTC
few,.,TRBJ1-2,TRBV6-5,CASSYSRGERGYTF,TGTGCCAGCAGTTACTCCAGGGGAGAACGCGGCTACACCTTC
many,.,TRBJ2-7,TRBV10-3,CAISDWAGKTYEQYF,TGTGCCATCTCTGATTGGGCCGGAAAAACCTACGAGCAGTACTTC
many,.,TRBJ2-3,TRBV19,CASSIQADTQYF,TGTGCCAGTAGTATACAGGCAGATACGCAGTATTTT
many,TRBD1,TRBJ2-2,TRBV5-1,CASSRGQGANTGELFF,TGCGCCAGCAGCAGGGGACAGGGGGCAAACACCGGGGAGCTGTTTTTT
many,TRBD2,TRBJ2-4,TRBV20-1,CSGSGLAGGAKNIQYF,TGCAGTGGGTCGGGACTAGCGGGAGGAGCCAAAAACATTCAGTACTTC
few,.,TRBJ1-1,TRBV11-1,CASSYDRRGTEAFF,TGTGCCAGCAGCTATGACAGGCGGGGTACTGAAGCTTTCTTT
many,TRBD1,TRBJ2-3,TRBV12-3/TRBV12-4,CASSQRNRGPSTDTQYF,TGTGCCAGCAGTCAAAGGAACAGGGGGCCTAGCACAGATACGCAGTATTTT
many,.,TRBJ2-3,TRBV6-5,CASSYDRISTDTQYF,TGTGCCAGCAGTTACGACAGGATCTCCACAGATACGCAGTATTTT
many,TRBD1,TRBJ2-7,TRBV7-2,CASSLSLGQGVEQYF,TGTGCCAGCAGCTTAAGTTTGGGACAGGGTGTCGAGCAGTACTTC
many,.,TRBJ1-1,TRBV7-9,CASSLLSGRGNTEAFF,TGTGCCAGCAGCTTATTGTCCGGAAGGGGGAACACTGAAGCTTTCTTT
many,TRBD1,TRBJ2-6,TRBV2,CASSETGTGVTNVLTF,TGTGCCAGCAGTGAAACGGGGACAGGGGTCACCAACGTCCTGACTTTC
many,TRBD1,TRBJ2-6,TRBV20-1,CGLPGQGAGANVLTF,TGCGGTCTTCCGGGACAGGGGGCTGGGGCCAACGTCCTGACTTTC
.,.,TRBJ2-7,TRBV20-1,CSVHRGNSYEQYF,TGCAGTGTTCACCGAGGGAACTCCTACGAGCAGTACTTC
many,.,TRBJ2-1,TRBV28,CASNRVPYEQFF,TGTGCCAGCAACAGAGTACCTTATGAGCAGTTCTTC
many,.,TRBJ2-3,TRBV4-1,CASSQGAGANTDTQYF,TGCGCCAGCAGCCAGGGGGCGGGAGCAAACACAGATACGCAGTATTTT
many,.,TRBJ2-7,TRBV7-2,CASSLGVSYEQYF,TGTGCCAGCAGCTTAGGAGTCTCCTACGAGCAGTACTTC
many,.,TRBJ1-2,TRBV7-9,CASSLAGRDGYTF,TGTGCCAGCAGCTTAGCAGGGCGGGATGGCTACACCTTC
.,TRBD2,TRBJ2-2,TRBV6-2/TRBV6-3,CASSNQGGAGELFF,TGTGCCAGCAGCAACCAGGGAGGGGCCGGGGAGCTGTTTTTT
many,.,TRBJ1-5,TRBV6-5,CASSLTGAIGPQHF,TGTGCCAGCAGTCTTACCGGGGCCATCGGGCCCCAGCATTTT
many,.,TRBJ2-1,TRBV20-1,CSARDVGSSYNEQFF,TGCAGTGCTAGAGATGTCGGGAGCTCCTACAATGAGCAGTTCTTC
.,.,TRBJ1-4,TRBV12-3/TRBV12-4,CASSPQQEKLFF,TGTGCCAGCAGTCCTCAGCAAGAAAAACTGTTTTTT
.,TRBD1,TRBJ2-7,TRBV7-9,CASSLETGGGYEQYF,TGTGCCAGCAGCTTAGAAACAGGGGGCGGCTACGAGCAGTACTTC
many,.,TRBJ2-5,TRBV10-3,CAISASGETQYF,TGTGCCATCAGTGCCTCAGGGGAGACCCAGTACTTC
many,TRBD2,TRBJ2-3,TRBV24-1,CATSDFTGALAGVTDTQYF,TGTGCCACCAGTGATTTCACCGGGGCCCTAGCGGGAGTGACAGATACGCAGTATTTT
many,.,TRBJ2-3,TRBV20-1,CSASGISTDTQYF,TGCAGTGCTAGCGGGATAAGCACAGATACGCAGTATTTT
many,.,TRBJ2-7,TRBV7-6,CASSLNARVYEQYF,TGTGCCAGCAGCTTAAATGCCAGGGTATACGAGCAGTACTTC
many,.,TRBJ1-1,TRBV5-1,CASSMGSSGATEAFF,TGCGCCAGCAGCATGGGCAGTTCGGGGGCCACTGAAGCTTTCTTT
many,.,TRBJ2-4,TRBV5-1,CASSLGDSRGGDIQYF,TGCGCCAGCAGCTTGGGGGACAGTCGGGGAGGGGACATTCAGTACTTC
many,.,TRBJ2-5,TRBV12-3/TRBV12-4,CASSLGDYQETQYF,TGTGCCAGCAGTTTAGGGGACTACCAAGAGACCCAGTACTTC
few,.,TRBJ1-1,TRBV5-1,CASSLAEGGWAFF,TGCGCCAGCAGCTTGGCCGAGGGGGGGTGGGCTTTCTTT
many,.,TRBJ1-5,TRBV3-1,CASSHLRVGVQPQHF,TGTGCCAGCAGCCATCTCAGGGTTGGGGTCCAGCCCCAGCATTTT
many,TRBD1,TRBJ1-1,TRBV5-1,CASSLGQGSEAFF,TGCGCCAGCAGCTTGGGACAGGGCTCTGAAGCTTTCTTT
many,TRBD1,TRBJ2-7,TRBV2,CASNFWDRAYEQYF,TGTGCCAGTAATTTCTGGGACAGGGCCTACGAGCAGTACTTC